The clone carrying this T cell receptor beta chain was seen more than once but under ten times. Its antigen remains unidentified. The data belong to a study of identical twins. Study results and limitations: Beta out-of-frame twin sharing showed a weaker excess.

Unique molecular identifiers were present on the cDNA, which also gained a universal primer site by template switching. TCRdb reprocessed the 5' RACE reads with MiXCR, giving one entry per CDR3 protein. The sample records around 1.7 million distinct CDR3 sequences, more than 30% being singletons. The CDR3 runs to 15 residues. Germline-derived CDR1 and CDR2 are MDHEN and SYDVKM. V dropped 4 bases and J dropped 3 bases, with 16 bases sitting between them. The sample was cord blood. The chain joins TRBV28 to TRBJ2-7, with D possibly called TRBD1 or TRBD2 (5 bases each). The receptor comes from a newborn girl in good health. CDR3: CASSSGPLPLYEQYF. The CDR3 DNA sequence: TGTGCCAGCAGTTCGGGGCCTCTTCCCCTCTACGAGCAGTACTTC.